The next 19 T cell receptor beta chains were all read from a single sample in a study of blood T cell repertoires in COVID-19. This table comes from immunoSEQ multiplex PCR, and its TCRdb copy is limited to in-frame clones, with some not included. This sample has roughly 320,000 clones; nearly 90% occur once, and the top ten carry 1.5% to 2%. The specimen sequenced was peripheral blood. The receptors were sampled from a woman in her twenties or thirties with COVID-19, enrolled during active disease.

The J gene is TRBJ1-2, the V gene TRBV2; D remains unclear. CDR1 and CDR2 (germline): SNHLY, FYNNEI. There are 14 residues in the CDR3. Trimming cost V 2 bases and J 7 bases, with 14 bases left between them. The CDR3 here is CASSESLGRSGYTF. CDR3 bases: TGTGCCAGCAGTGAAAGTCTAGGGAGGAGTGGCTACACCTTC.

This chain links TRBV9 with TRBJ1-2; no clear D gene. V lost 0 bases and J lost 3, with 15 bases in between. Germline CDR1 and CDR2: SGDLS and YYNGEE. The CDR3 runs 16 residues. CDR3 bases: TGTGCCAGCAGCGTAGCTCCCACGCCGAACTACTATGGCTACACCTTC. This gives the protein CASSVAPTPNYYGYTF.

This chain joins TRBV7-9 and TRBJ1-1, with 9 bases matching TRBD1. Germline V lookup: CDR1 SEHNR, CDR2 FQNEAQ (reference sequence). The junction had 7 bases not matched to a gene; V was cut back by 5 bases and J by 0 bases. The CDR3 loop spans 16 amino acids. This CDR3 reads CASSGDRERLNTEAFF. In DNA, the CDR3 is TGTGCCAGCAGCGGGGACAGGGAGCGATTGAACACTGAAGCTTTCTTT.

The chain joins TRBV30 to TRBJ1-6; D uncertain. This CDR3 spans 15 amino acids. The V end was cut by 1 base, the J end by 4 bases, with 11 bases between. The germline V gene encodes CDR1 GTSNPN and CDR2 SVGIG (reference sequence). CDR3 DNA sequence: TGTGCCTGGAGTGCTGGCGGCCGGTATAATTCACCCCTCCACTTT. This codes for CAWSAGGRYNSPLHF.

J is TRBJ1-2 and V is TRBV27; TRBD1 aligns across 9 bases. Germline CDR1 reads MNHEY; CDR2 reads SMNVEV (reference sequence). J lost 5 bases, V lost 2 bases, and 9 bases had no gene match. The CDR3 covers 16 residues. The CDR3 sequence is CASSLLGTGTRYGYTF. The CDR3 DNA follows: TGTGCCAGCAGTTTACTCGGGACAGGGACTCGGTATGGCTACACCTTC.

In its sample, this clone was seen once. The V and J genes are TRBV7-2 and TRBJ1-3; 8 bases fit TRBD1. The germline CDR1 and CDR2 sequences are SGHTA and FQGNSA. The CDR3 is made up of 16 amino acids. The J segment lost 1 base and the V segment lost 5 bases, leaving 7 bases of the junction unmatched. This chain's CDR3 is CASSEGQGTSGNTIYF. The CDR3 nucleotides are TGTGCCAGCAGCGAAGGACAGGGCACTTCTGGAAACACCATATATTTT.

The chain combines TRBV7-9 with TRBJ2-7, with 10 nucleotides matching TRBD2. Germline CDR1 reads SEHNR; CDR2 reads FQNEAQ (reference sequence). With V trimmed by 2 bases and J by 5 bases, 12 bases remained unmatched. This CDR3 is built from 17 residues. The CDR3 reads CASSLRSGGAGGNEQYF. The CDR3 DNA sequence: TGTGCCAGCAGCTTAAGGAGCGGGGGGGCCGGAGGAAACGAGCAGTACTTC.

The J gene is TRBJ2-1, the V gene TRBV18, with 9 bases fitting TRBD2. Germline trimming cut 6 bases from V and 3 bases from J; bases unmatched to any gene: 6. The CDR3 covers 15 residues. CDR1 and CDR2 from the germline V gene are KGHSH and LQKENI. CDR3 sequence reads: CASSQSGGNYNEQFF. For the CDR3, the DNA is TGTGCCAGCTCCCAGAGCGGGGGGAACTACAATGAGCAGTTCTTC.

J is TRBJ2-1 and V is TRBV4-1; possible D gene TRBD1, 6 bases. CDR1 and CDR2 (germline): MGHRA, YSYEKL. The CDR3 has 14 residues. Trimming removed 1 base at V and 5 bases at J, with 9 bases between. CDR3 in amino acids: CASSQVQGNNEQFF. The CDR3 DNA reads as TGCGCCAGCAGCCAAGTTCAGGGGAACAATGAGCAGTTCTTC.

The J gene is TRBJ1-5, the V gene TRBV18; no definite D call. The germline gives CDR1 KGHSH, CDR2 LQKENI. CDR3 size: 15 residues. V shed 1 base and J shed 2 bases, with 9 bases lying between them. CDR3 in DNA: TGTGCCAGCTCACCACGGGCAGGTGGCAATCAGCCCCAGCATTTT. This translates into CASSPRAGGNQPQHF.

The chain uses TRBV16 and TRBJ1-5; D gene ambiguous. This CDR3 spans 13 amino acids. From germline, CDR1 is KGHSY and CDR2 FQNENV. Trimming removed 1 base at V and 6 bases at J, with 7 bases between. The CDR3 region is CASSQLNGQPQHF. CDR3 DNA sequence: TGTGCCAGCAGCCAATTGAACGGTCAGCCCCAGCATTTT.

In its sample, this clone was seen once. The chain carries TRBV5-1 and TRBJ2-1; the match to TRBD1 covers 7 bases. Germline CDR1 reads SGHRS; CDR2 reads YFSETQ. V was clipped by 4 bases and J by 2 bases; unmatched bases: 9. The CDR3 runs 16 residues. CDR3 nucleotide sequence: TGCGCCAGCAGCCCAGCCACAGGGGTGGCCTACAATGAGCAGTTCTTC. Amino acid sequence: CASSPATGVAYNEQFF.

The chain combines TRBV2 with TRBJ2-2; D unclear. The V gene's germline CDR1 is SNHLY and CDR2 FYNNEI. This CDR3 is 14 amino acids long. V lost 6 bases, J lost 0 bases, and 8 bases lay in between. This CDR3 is CASRPQANTGELFF. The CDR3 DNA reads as TGTGCCAGCAGGCCTCAGGCGAACACCGGGGAGCTGTTTTTT. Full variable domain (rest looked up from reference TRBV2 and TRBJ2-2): EPEVTQTPSHQVTQMGQEVILRCVPISNHLYFYWYRQILGQKVEFLVSFYNNEISEKSEIFDDQFSVERPDGSNFTLKIRSTKLEDSAMYFCASRPQANTGELFFGEGSRLTVL.

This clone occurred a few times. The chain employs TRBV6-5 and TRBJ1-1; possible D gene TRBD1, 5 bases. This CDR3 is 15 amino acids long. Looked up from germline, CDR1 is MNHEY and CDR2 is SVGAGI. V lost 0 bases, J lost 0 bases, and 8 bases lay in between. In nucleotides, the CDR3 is TGTGCCAGCAGTTACTCTGCAGGGTTGAACACTGAAGCTTTCTTT. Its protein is CASSYSAGLNTEAFF.

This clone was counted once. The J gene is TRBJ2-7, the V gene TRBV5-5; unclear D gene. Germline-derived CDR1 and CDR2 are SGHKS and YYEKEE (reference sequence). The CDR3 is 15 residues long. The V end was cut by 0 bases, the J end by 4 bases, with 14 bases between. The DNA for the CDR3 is TGTGCCAGCAGCTTGGCCCTAGGAGAGTGGTACGAGCAGTACTTC. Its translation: CASSLALGEWYEQYF.

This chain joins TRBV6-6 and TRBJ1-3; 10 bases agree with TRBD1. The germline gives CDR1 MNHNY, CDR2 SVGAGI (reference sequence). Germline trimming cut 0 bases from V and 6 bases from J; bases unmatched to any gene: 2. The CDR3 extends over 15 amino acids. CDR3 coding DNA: TGTGCCAGCAGTTACTCTGGGACAGGGGAAAACACCATATATTTT. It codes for CASSYSGTGENTIYF.

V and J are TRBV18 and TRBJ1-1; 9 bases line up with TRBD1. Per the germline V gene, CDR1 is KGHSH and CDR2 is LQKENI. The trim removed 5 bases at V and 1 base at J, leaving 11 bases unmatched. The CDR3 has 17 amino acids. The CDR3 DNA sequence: TGTGCCAGCTCAAACCGAGGGACAGGGTGGCCGAACACTGAAGCTTTCTTT. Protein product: CASSNRGTGWPNTEAFF. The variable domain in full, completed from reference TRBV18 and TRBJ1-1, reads NAGVMQNPRHLVRRRGQEARLRCSPMKGHSHVYWYRQLPEEGLKFMVYLQKENIIDESGMPKERFSAEFPKEGPSILRIQQVVRGDSAAYFCASSNRGTGWPNTEAFFGQGTRLTVV.

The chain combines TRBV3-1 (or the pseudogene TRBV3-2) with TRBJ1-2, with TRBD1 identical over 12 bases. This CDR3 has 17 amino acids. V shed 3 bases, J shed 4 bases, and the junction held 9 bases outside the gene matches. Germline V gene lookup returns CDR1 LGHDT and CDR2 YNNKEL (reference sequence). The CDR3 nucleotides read TGTGCCAGCAGCCACGACGGGACAGGGGGCCGGGGCTATGGCTACACCTTC. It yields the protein CASSHDGTGGRGYGYTF.

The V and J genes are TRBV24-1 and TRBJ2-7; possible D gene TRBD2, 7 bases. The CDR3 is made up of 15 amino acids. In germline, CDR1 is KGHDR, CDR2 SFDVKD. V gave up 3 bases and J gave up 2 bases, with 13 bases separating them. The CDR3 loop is CATSDRGAGPYEQYV. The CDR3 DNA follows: TGTGCCACCAGTGATCGGGGGGCAGGGCCCTACGAGCAGTACGTC.